This TCR beta chain emerged from a study of T cells in Graves' hyperthyroidism and ophthalmopathy. This clonotype was seen a handful of times. RNA transcripts yielded amplified TCR beta CDR3 regions. Carried out on the TCR CDR3, a first-round RT-PCR used the HTBI primer set. TCRdb passed the multiplex PCR reads through MiXCR, listing each CDR3 protein once. Of approximately 560,000 distinct CDR3 sequences in the sample, approximately 15% were seen once. This CDR3 region has 18 residues. V gave up 2 bases and J gave up 8 bases, with 25 bases separating them. Germline V gene lookup returns CDR1 SGHTA and CDR2 FQGTGA.

The TCR originated in a woman in her 30s with Graves' hyperthyroidism. Sequencing used blood. V and J are TRBV7-3 and TRBJ2-1; perhaps TRBD2 as D (7 bases). The CDR3 region has the DNA TGTGCCAGCAGCTTATTGCTGGGAGGGGGTCGCAGGGCCGATGAGCAGTTCTTC. This encodes CASSLLLGGGRRADEQFF. The full variable domain, with the rest looked up from reference TRBV7-3 and TRBJ2-1, is GAGVSQTPSNKVTEKGKYVELRCDPISGHTALYWYRQSLGQGPEFLIYFQGTGAADDSGLPNDRFFAVRPEGSVSTLKIQRTERGDSAVYLCASSLLLGGGRRADEQFFGPGTRLTVL.